The TCR beta chain described here comes from a study of shared clonotypes between healthy human individuals. The repertoire was sequenced with immunoSEQ multiplex PCR; TCRdb's copy has only in-frame clones and lacks some. This table has some 2.1 million clones, about 95% appearing once. The naive CD8 population came from CD45RO-negative cells selected for CCR7, without terminally differentiated effector memory CD45RA+ cells. The source is a young man in good health. The source material was naive CD8+ T cells sorted from blood.

In DNA, the CDR3 is TGTGCCAGCAGTTCAATCGGTCCCAACAGGGGGTCCGGGAACGAGCAGTACTTC. Residues: CASSSIGPNRGSGNEQYF. The chain joins TRBV27 to TRBJ2-7, with TRBD1 identical over 8 bases. Germline lookup yields CDR1 MNHEY and CDR2 SMNVEV (reference sequence). This CDR3 region has 18 residues. V trimming: 4 bases; J trimming: 5 bases; junction bases outside the gene matches: 19.